These 20 T cell receptor beta chains originate from one sample sequenced in a study of T cell responses to AZD1222 COVID-19 vaccine. Only in-frame clones appear in the TCRdb table, and some are missing; sequencing was by immunoSEQ multiplex PCR. This sample carries about 94,000 clones, roughly 88% of them seen once, and the ten largest clones take about an eighth. The input for sequencing was peripheral blood, taken on day 0 of AZD1222 vaccination. These receptors all stem from an adult in good health.

The chain has TRBV27 and TRBJ1-6; 10 bases match TRBD1. The CDR3 has 20 residues. V lost 5 bases to trimming and J lost 6 bases; unmatched junction nucleotides: 19. Germline CDR1 MNHEY, CDR2 SMNVEV (reference sequence). CDR3 DNA: TGTGCCAGCAGTACCGCCTACCCCGAGACAGGGGGCAGTCTTAATTCACCCCTCCACTTT. Residues: CASSTAYPETGGSLNSPLHF.

A single count supports this clone. The rearrangement links TRBV18 to TRBJ1-2; 8 bases are a match to TRBD1. The V gene end was trimmed by 3 bases and the J gene end by 3 bases; junction bases not matched to a gene: 6. Germline V gene lookup returns CDR1 KGHSH and CDR2 LQKENI. The CDR3 runs to 15 residues. The CDR3 region has the DNA TGTGCCAGCTCACCCGCTCAGGACAGGGACTATGGCTACACCTTC. Encoded protein: CASSPAQDRDYGYTF.

The J gene is TRBJ1-2, the V gene TRBV6-5; D remains ambiguous. The CDR3 covers 14 residues. V shed 2 bases and J shed 0 bases, with 7 bases lying between them. Per germline, CDR1 MNHEY and CDR2 SVGAGI. CDR3 nucleotides: TGTGCCAGCAGTTACAGGCCTACTAACTATGGCTACACCTTC. Amino acid sequence: CASSYRPTNYGYTF.

This clone has more than one count but fewer than ten. The chain employs TRBV5-4 and TRBJ1-1, with a tentative D call TRBD1 (5 bases). The germline gives CDR1 SGHNT, CDR2 YYREEE (reference sequence). The CDR3 is made up of 12 amino acids. V lost 0 bases to trimming and J lost 9 bases, with 9 bases between them. CDR3 in DNA: TGTGCCAGCAGCTTGGGACGGACAAAAGCTTTCTTT. Translation: CASSLGRTKAFF.

This sequence joins TRBV7-2 and TRBJ2-3; TRBD1 agrees at 8 bases. CDR3 length: 14 residues. Looked up from germline, CDR1 is SGHTA and CDR2 is FQGNSA. V trimming: 6 bases; J trimming: 4 bases; junction bases outside the gene matches: 6. The CDR3 bases are TGTGCCAGCAGTTTGGGCAGGGGGCCAGATACGCAGTATTTT. This gives the protein CASSLGRGPDTQYF. The variable domain in full, completed from reference TRBV7-2 and TRBJ2-3, reads GAGVSQSPSNKVTEKGKDVELRCDPISGHTALYWYRQSLGQGLEFLIYFQGNSAPDKSGLPSDRFSAERTGGSVSTLTIQRTQQEDSAVYLCASSLGRGPDTQYFGPGTRLTVL.

The CDR3 DNA is TGTGCCAGCAGTTTATACTCCGGGACAGGGGCGGGCGGCTACACCTTC. Encoded protein: CASSLYSGTGAGGYTF. The rearrangement links TRBV27 to TRBJ1-2; 10 bases map to TRBD1. Looked up from germline, CDR1 is MNHEY and CDR2 is SMNVEV (reference sequence). Germline trimming cut 1 base from V and 8 bases from J; bases unmatched to any gene: 10. The CDR3 totals 16 residues.

The V gene is TRBV7-9, the J gene TRBJ2-3; a possible D gene is TRBD1 (8 bases). The CDR3 spans 15 residues. V lost 1 base and J 4 bases, leaving 12 bases between the germline ends. Germline CDR1 and CDR2: SEHNR and FQNEAQ (reference sequence). The CDR3 reads CASSLVQGGADTQYF. DNA for the CDR3: TGTGCCAGCAGCTTAGTACAGGGGGGGGCAGATACGCAGTATTTT.

The chain employs TRBV2 and TRBJ2-1; no reliable D call. Germline CDR1 SNHLY, CDR2 FYNNEI. The CDR3 covers 14 residues. V was pared by 6 bases and J by 0 bases, with 9 bases between. The CDR3 DNA follows: TGTGCCAGCAGGCAAGCGAGCTCCTACAATGAGCAGTTCTTC. This gives the protein CASRQASSYNEQFF.

This chain links TRBV29-1 with TRBJ1-2; 7 nucleotides align to TRBD1. Trimming removed 7 bases from V and 9 bases from J; junction bases left unmatched: 11. CDR1 and CDR2 (germline): SQVTM, ANQGSEA. The CDR3 totals 12 residues. CDR3 sequence (DNA): TGCAGCGCCGGACAGGCCGACATCAGCTACACCTTC. It is translated as CSAGQADISYTF.

In this sample, this clone turned up once. The gene calls are TRBV9 and TRBJ1-3, with 10 bases aligning to TRBD1. Germline V lookup: CDR1 SGDLS, CDR2 YYNGEE. J was trimmed by 5 bases and V by 3 bases; bases with no gene match: 5. CDR3 length: 15 residues. The CDR3 sequence: CASSAGTGERNTIYF. The DNA of the CDR3 is TGTGCCAGCAGCGCAGGGACAGGGGAGAGAAACACCATATATTTT.

The chain links TRBV25-1 to TRBJ1-6; D is unclear. The CDR3 totals 13 residues. V shed 7 bases and J shed 7 bases, with 11 bases lying between them. The V gene's germline CDR1 is MGHDK and CDR2 SYGVNS. The CDR3 DNA reads as TGTGCCAGCAACAGTCGGTTAAATTCACCCCTCCACTTT. It codes for CASNSRLNSPLHF.

This clone was detected only a few times. The rearrangement joins TRBV4-2 to TRBJ1-5; D ambiguous. CDR1 is LGHNA and CDR2 is YNFKEQ in the germline V gene. The V end was cut by 0 bases, the J end by 1 base, with 7 bases between. This CDR3 region has 15 residues. The DNA for the CDR3 is TGTGCCAGCAGCCAAGATGAGGGAAGCAATCAGCCCCAGCATTTT. This gives the protein CASSQDEGSNQPQHF.

The chain carries TRBV7-2 and TRBJ1-6; maybe TRBD1 (5 bases). Germline CDR1 is SGHTA and CDR2 is FQGNSA. CDR3 size: 15 residues. Deletions cut 5 bases from V and 6 bases from J, with 14 bases between. This chain's CDR3 is CASSQRRQGNSPLHF. CDR3 in DNA: TGTGCCAGCAGCCAAAGACGGCAGGGTAATTCACCCCTCCACTTT.

The chain recombines TRBV3-1 (or the pseudogene TRBV3-2) with TRBJ1-3; D unresolved. Germline lookup yields CDR1 LGHDT and CDR2 YNNKEL (reference sequence). V lost 2 bases and J lost 4, with 9 bases in between. CDR3 length equals 14 residues. The CDR3 region has the DNA TGTGCCAGCAGCCAACAGGTAGAAGGAAACACCATATATTTT. Amino acids: CASSQQVEGNTIYF.

J is TRBJ1-5 and V is TRBV12-5; 8 bases fit TRBD1. The CDR3 length is 15 residues. After removal of 1 base from V and 5 bases from J, the junction contained 4 bases not matched to a gene. Germline CDR1 reads LGHNT; CDR2 reads FRNRAP. This CDR3 reads CASGLGQGIDQPQHF. The CDR3 DNA reads as TGTGCTAGTGGTTTGGGACAGGGGATCGATCAGCCCCAGCATTTT.

The gene calls are TRBV18 and TRBJ1-5, with TRBD1 as a possible D gene (5 bases). The germline V gene has CDR1 KGHSH and CDR2 LQKENI. Trimming took 6 bases from V and 0 from J, leaving 9 bases between them. This CDR3 has 14 amino acids. CDR3 in DNA: TGTGCCAGCTCGGATCAGGGTAGCAATCAGCCCCAGCATTTT. This translates into CASSDQGSNQPQHF.

The chain carries TRBV3-1 (or the pseudogene TRBV3-2) and TRBJ1-1; D gene ambiguous. Germline lookup yields CDR1 LGHDT and CDR2 YNNKEL (reference sequence). The CDR3 contains 15 residues. Trimming left V 1 base short and J 1 base short, with 10 bases between. CDR3 nucleotides: TGTGCCAGCAGCCAAGGTGACATACAGAACACTGAAGCTTTCTTT. Residues: CASSQGDIQNTEAFF.

The V call is TRBV28, the J call TRBJ1-6; D uncertain. The germline V and J ends were trimmed by 3 bases and 8 bases, with 8 bases remaining between them. The CDR3 length is 13 residues. The germline CDR1 and CDR2 sequences are MDHEN and SYDVKM. CDR3 region: CASSLKRDSPLHF. The CDR3 DNA is TGTGCCAGCAGTTTGAAGCGGGATTCACCCCTCCACTTT.

This chain joins TRBV3-1 (or the pseudogene TRBV3-2) and TRBJ2-6, with D possibly being TRBD2 (5 bases). This CDR3 contains 18 residues. V was trimmed by 0 bases and J by 2 bases, leaving 14 bases between them. Germline V lookup: CDR1 LGHDT, CDR2 YNNKEL (reference sequence). DNA for the CDR3: TGTGCCAGCAGCCAAGACCCCAGCGGAACCCCTGGGGCCAACGTCCTGACTTTC. Encoded protein: CASSQDPSGTPGANVLTF.

V and J are TRBV10-1 and TRBJ2-5, with 9 bases identical to TRBD2. Germline V CDR1 and CDR2: WNHNN, SYGVQD (reference sequence). V lost 3 bases and J lost 5; bases outside the gene matches: 7. CDR3 length equals 15 residues. In DNA form, the CDR3 reads TGCGCCAGCAGTGAAAGGCGGGGGGGCGTCGAGACCCAGTACTTC. It specifies CASSERRGGVETQYF.